This paragraph reports one T cell receptor beta chain. Its antigen is unidentified. Assay used: immunoSEQ multiplex PCR; TCRdb lists only in-frame clones, some missing. Here the sample spans about 1.1 million clones, 75% to 85% being singletons. The donors were adults (healthy and HIV-negative) with no recent acute infections or vaccinations. The sample belongs to a study of shared clonotypes between healthy human individuals. Overall study results and limits: The study found lower generation probabilities in non-shared clonotypes than in those shared by all four donors. In this cohort, only blood was sampled, and tissue repertoires likely differ. Rarefaction analysis demonstrated incomplete sorted-subset sequencing notwithstanding large depth.

This receptor was obtained from a man younger than 35 in good health. Some clones in this sample may be carry-over from other donors' samples. Material for sequencing was memory CD4+ T cells from PBMCs. As to subset: CD45RA-negative fraction.

CDR3 region: CASSSGNQGDEQFF. The CDR3 DNA reads TGTGCCAGCAGCTCGGGAAACCAAGGCGATGAGCAGTTCTTC. The chain joins TRBV5-4 to TRBJ2-1; D is perhaps TRBD2 (5 bases). The CDR3 contains 14 residues. V lost 3 bases to trimming and J lost 8 bases, with 15 bases between them. CDR1 and CDR2 from the germline V gene are SGHNT and YYREEE (reference sequence). The full variable domain, with the rest looked up from reference TRBV5-4 and TRBJ2-1, is ETGVTQSPTHLIKTRGQQVTLRCSSQSGHNTVSWYQQALGQGPQFIFQYYREEENGRGNFPPRFSGLQFPNYSSELNVNALELDDSALYLCASSSGNQGDEQFFGPGTRLTVL.